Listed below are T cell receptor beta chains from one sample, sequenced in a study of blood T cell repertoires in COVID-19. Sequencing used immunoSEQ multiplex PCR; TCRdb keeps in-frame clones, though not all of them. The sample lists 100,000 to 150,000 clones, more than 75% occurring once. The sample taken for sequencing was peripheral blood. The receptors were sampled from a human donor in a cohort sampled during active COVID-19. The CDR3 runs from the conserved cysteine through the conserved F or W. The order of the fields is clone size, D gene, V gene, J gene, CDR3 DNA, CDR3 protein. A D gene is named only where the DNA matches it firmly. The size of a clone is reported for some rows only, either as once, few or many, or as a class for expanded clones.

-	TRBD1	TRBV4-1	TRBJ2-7	TGCGCCAGCAGCCAAACTCGGGGACAGTACGAGCAGTACTTC	CASSQTRGQYEQYF
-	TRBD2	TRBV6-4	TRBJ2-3	TGTGCCAGCAGTCCTAGCGGGGGCACAGATACGCAGTATTTT	CASSPSGGTDTQYF
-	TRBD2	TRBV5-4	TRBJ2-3	TGTGCCAGCAGCTCCGCCACCACTAGCGGGAGCACAGATACGCAGTATTTT	CASSSATTSGSTDTQYF
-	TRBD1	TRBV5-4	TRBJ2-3	TGTGCCAGCAGCCTTGCAGGGGGAGATACGCAGTATTTT	CASSLAGGDTQYF
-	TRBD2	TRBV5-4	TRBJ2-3	TGTGCCAGCAGCCCAACGGGCCGGGGGGGTAGCACAGATACGCAGTATTTT	CASSPTGRGGSTDTQYF
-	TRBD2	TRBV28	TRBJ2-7	TGTGCCAGCAGTCTTATGGCGGGAGGGGCCTACGAGCAGTACTTC	CASSLMAGGAYEQYF
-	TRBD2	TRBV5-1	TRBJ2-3	TGCGCCAGCAGCTTGGCTGTTAGCGGGAGGGATACGCAGTATTTT	CASSLAVSGRDTQYF
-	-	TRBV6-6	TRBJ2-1	TGTGCCAGCGAAAGGTGGAGCTCCTACAATGAGCAGTTCTTC	CASERWSSYNEQFF
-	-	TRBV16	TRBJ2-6	TGTGCCAGCAGCCAATACCGGGCTGGGGCCAACGTCCTGACTTTC	CASSQYRAGANVLTF
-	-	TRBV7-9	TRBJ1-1	TGTGCCAGCAGCTTCGTGAACACTGAAGCTTTCTTT	CASSFVNTEAFF
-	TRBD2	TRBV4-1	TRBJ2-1	TGCGCCAGCAGCCAAGATCGGGGGGGACCACCAAGGGAGCAGTTCTTC	CASSQDRGGPPREQFF
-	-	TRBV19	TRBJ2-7	TGTGCCAGTAGTATAACTAAGCATCCGAGGGGGACCAACTACGAGCAGTACTTC	CASSITKHPRGTNYEQYF
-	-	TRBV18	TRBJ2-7	TGTGCCAGCTCACTAGGGACTTCAAACGAGCAGTACTTC	CASSLGTSNEQYF
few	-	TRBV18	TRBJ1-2	TGTGCCAGCTCACCAGTGGCAGACTATGGCTACACCTTC	CASSPVADYGYTF
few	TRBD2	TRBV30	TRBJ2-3	TGTGCCCTCTCTAGCGGACGCACAGATACGCAGTATTTT	CALSSGRTDTQYF
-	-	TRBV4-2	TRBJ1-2	TGTGCCAGCAGCCAAGATTCCTTCTATGGCTACACCTTC	CASSQDSFYGYTF
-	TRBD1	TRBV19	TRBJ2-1	TGTGCCAGTACGCGTCACGGACAGGGTATTAATGAGCAGTTCTTC	CASTRHGQGINEQFF
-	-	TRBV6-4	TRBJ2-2	TGTGCCAGCAGTGACTTCCCGAGAACCCCCCTGTTTTTT	CASSDFPRTPLFF
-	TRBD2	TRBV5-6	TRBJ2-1	TGTGCCAGCAAGCGGGGGTCCCCCTACAATGAGCAGTTCTTC	CASKRGSPYNEQFF
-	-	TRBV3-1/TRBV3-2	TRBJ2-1	TGTGCCAGCAGCCAAGGAATTGGGACATACTACAATGAGCAGTTCTTC	CASSQGIGTYYNEQFF
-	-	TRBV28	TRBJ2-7	TGTGCCAGCAGTCGACAGTACGAGCAGTACTTC	CASSRQYEQYF
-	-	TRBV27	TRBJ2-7	TGTGCCAGCAGTTTAGAGCAAGCTACTCGCTACGAGCAGTACTTC	CASSLEQATRYEQYF
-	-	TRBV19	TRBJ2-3	TGTGCCAGTAGTATACAGGGCGCAGATACGCAGTATTTT	CASSIQGADTQYF
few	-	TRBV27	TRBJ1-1	TGTGCCAGCAGTTTATACAGGAGTTCGGAAGCTTTCTTT	CASSLYRSSEAFF
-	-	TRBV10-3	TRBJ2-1	TGTGCCATCAACGACGGGGGGCCCGTTGTCGTTGAAGAGCAGTTCTTC	CAINDGGPVVVEEQFF
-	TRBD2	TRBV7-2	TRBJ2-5	TGTGCCAGCAGCCTCTCGGGGGGGCAGACCCAGTACTTC	CASSLSGGQTQYF
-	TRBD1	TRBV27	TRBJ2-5	TGTGCCAGCAGTTTTTCCACGGGACAGGGGCACGTGGGGGAGACCCAGTACTTC	CASSFSTGQGHVGETQYF
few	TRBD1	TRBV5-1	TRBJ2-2	TGCGCCAGCAGCTTTCTATTCACAGGGGGGTCGTCGAACACCGGGGAGCTGTTTTTT	CASSFLFTGGSSNTGELFF
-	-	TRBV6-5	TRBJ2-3	TGTGCCAGCATGACGACTCAAGGGGCAGATACGCAGTATTTT	CASMTTQGADTQYF
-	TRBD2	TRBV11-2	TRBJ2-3	TGTGCCAGCAGCTTTTCTAGCGGGTTCACAGATACGCAGTATTTT	CASSFSSGFTDTQYF
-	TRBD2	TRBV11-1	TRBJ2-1	TGTGCCAGCAGCGCGACTAGCGGTGTCTACAATGAGCAGTTCTTC	CASSATSGVYNEQFF
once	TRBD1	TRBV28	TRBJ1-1	TGTGCCAGCAGCAGCACAGGGGCTGAAGCTTTCTTT	CASSSTGAEAFF
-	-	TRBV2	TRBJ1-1	TGTGCCAGCAGTTGGACAGCGAACACTGAAGCTTTCTTT	CASSWTANTEAFF
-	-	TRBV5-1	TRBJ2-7	TGCGCCAGCAGCCTAGACCCCTCGGGGGAGCAGTACTTC	CASSLDPSGEQYF
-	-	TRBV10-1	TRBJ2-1	TGCGCCAGCAGCTTACGGACTCTCGGACCCTACAATGAGCAGTTCTTC	CASSLRTLGPYNEQFF
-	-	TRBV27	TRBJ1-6	TGTGCCAGCAGTTTATTGCCAGGCAGGGGAAATAATTCACCCCTCCACTTT	CASSLLPGRGNNSPLHF
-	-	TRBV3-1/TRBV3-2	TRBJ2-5	TGTGCCAGCAGCCAGACCCCAAGGGGATACCAAGAGACCCAGTACTTC	CASSQTPRGYQETQYF
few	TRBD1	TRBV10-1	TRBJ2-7	TGCGCCAGCAGTGGGGGACAGGGTCTTAAGCAGTACTTC	CASSGGQGLKQYF
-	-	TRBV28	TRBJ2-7	TGTGCCAGCAGTAGCCTCGGCGAGCAGTACTTC	CASSSLGEQYF
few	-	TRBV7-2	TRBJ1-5	TGTGCCAGCAGCCAGGGCCTCGGGTCCCAGCCCCAGCATTTT	CASSQGLGSQPQHF
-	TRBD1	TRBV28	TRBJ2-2	TGTGCCAGCAGTCCCGGGACAGGGCTCGGGGAGCTGTTTTTT	CASSPGTGLGELFF
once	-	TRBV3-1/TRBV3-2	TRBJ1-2	TGTGCCAGCAGCCCCGGGGTATATGGCTACACCTTC	CASSPGVYGYTF
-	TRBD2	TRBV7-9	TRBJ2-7	TGTGCCTCCAGCCGGCTAGCGGGGTCCTACGAGCAGTACTTC	CASSRLAGSYEQYF
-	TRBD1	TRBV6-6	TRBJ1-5	TGTGCCAGCAGTTACGAACAGGGGGCTTTTAATCAGCCCCAGCATTTT	CASSYEQGAFNQPQHF
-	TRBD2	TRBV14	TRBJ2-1	TGTGCCAGCAGCCAACTAGCGGGAGGGTACAATGAGCAGTTCTTC	CASSQLAGGYNEQFF